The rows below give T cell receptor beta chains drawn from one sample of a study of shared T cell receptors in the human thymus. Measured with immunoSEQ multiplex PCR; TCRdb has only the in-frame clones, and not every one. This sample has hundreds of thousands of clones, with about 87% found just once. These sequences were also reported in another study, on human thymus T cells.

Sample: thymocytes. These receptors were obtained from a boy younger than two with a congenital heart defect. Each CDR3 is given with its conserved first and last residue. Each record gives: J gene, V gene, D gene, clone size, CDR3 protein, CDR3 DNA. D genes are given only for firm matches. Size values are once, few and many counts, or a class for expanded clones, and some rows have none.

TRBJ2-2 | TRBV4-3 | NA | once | CASSLWGGGLNTGELFF | TGCGCCAGCAGCCTATGGGGCGGGGGCCTGAACACCGGGGAGCTGTTTTTT
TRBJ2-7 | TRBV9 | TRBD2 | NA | CASSPLAGEPSYEQYF | TGTGCCAGCAGCCCACTAGCGGGAGAACCATCCTACGAGCAGTACTTC
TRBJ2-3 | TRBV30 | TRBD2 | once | CAWRRGEARGTDTQYF | TGTGCCTGGAGGCGGGGGGAAGCACGGGGGACAGATACGCAGTATTTT
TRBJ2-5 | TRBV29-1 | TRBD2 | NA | CSVETPSGRAVGTQYF | TGCAGCGTCGAAACTCCTAGCGGGAGGGCCGTGGGGACCCAGTACTTC
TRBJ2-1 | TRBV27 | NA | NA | CASSLERSSYNEQFF | TGTGCCAGCAGCTTAGAGCGAAGCTCCTACAATGAGCAGTTCTTC
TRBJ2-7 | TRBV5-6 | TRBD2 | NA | CASSPVPSEGTSGSKQYF | TGTGCCAGCAGCCCGGTCCCTTCGGAGGGGACTAGCGGGAGTAAGCAGTACTTC
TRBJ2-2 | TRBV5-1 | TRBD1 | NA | CASSLVRDRGTGELFF | TGCGCCAGCAGCTTGGTCCGGGACAGGGGAACCGGGGAGCTGTTTTTT
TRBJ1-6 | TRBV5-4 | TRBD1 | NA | CASSSSDRAIVSPPLHF | TGTGCCAGCAGCTCCTCGGACAGGGCCATCGTCAGTCCACCCCTCCACTTT
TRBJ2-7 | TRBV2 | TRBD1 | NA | CASSGRQGGGYEQYF | TGTGCCAGCAGTGGACGACAGGGTGGGGGCTACGAGCAGTACTTC
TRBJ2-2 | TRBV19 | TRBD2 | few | CASSIRRGLALNGELFF | TGTGCCAGTAGTATTAGACGCGGACTAGCCTTAAACGGGGAGCTGTTTTTT
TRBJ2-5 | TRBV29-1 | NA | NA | CSSPPQGKLETQYF | TGCAGCTCACCTCCGCAGGGGAAGTTAGAGACCCAGTACTTC
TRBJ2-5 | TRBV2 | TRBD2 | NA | CASNLAGGRQYF | TGTGCCAGCAACTTAGCGGGGGGGCGGCAGTACTTC
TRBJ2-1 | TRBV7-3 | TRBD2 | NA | CASSAFDGGEAYNEQFF | TGTGCCAGCAGTGCATTCGACGGGGGGGAGGCCTACAATGAGCAGTTCTTC
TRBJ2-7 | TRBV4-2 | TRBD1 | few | CASSQTTGDSYEQYF | TGTGCCAGCAGCCAAACTACAGGGGATTCGTACGAGCAGTACTTC
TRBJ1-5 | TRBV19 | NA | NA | CASRTRGRNQPQHF | TGTGCCAGTAGAACAAGGGGTCGCAATCAGCCCCAGCATTTT
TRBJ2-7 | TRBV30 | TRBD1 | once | CASYNNPGQSPYEQYF | TGTGCCTCATACAACAATCCGGGACAGTCTCCCTACGAGCAGTACTTC
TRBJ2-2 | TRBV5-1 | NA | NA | CATLSGSGELFF | TGCGCCACCCTGTCTGGCTCCGGGGAGCTGTTTTTT
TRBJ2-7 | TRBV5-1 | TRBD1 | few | CASSWRTGPYEQYF | TGCGCCAGCAGCTGGAGGACAGGGCCATACGAGCAGTACTTC
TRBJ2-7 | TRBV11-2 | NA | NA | CASSQIPYEQYF | TGTGCCAGCAGCCAGATACCCTACGAGCAGTACTTC
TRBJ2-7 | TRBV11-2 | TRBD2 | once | CASSLTSGPYEQYF | TGTGCCAGCAGCTTGACTAGCGGCCCCTACGAGCAGTACTTC
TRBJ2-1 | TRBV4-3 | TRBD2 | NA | CASSQEGAGGYNEQFF | TGCGCCAGCAGCCAAGAAGGAGCGGGAGGCTACAATGAGCAGTTCTTC
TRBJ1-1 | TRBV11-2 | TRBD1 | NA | CASSTGEDTEAFF | TGTGCCAGCAGCACAGGGGAGGACACTGAAGCTTTCTTT
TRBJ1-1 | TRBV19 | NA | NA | CASSIWGGTEAFF | TGTGCCAGTAGTATTTGGGGAGGAACTGAAGCTTTCTTT
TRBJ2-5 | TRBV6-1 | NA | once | CASSSDRRYQETQYF | TGTGCCAGCAGTTCAGACAGGAGGTACCAAGAGACCCAGTACTTC
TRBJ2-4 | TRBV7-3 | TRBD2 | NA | CASSSSGTRGAGTKNIQYF | TGTGCCAGCAGCTCCTCCGGGACGCGGGGGGCCGGAACCAAAAACATTCAGTACTTC
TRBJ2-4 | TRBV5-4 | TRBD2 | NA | CASSSPEGERGGDIQYF | TGTGCCAGCAGCTCACCGGAAGGGGAGCGGGGGGGGGACATTCAGTACTTC
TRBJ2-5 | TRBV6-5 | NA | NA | CASSYSTSAQETQYF | TGTGCCAGCAGTTACTCGACTTCGGCCCAAGAGACCCAGTACTTC
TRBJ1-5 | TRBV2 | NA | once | CASSDFEERINQPQHF | TGTGCCAGCAGTGATTTCGAAGAGCGGATCAATCAGCCCCAGCATTTT
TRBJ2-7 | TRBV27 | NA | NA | CASSPRDDYYEQYF | TGTGCCAGCAGTCCGCGGGACGATTACTACGAGCAGTACTTC
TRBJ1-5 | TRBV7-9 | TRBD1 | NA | CASSLSGTGHNQPQHF | TGTGCCAGCAGCTTATCCGGGACAGGGCACAATCAGCCCCAGCATTTT
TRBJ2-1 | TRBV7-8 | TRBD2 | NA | CASSDHPLTSGSYNEQFF | TGTGCCAGCAGCGACCACCCTTTGACTAGCGGGAGTTACAATGAGCAGTTCTTC
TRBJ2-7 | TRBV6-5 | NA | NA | CASRPGQAYEQYF | TGTGCCAGCAGACCCGGACAAGCCTACGAGCAGTACTTC
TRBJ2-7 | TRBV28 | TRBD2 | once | CASSLRASGNYEQYF | TGTGCCAGCAGTTTAAGGGCTAGCGGGAACTACGAGCAGTACTTC
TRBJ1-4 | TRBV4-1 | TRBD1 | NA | CASSPQDRGRREKLFF | TGCGCCAGCAGCCCCCAAGACAGGGGGCGTCGTGAAAAACTGTTTTTT
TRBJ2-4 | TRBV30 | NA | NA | CAWRHGEAKNIQYF | TGTGCCTGGAGGCATGGTGAGGCCAAAAACATTCAGTACTTC
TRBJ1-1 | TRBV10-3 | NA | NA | CAISSGPSGTEAFF | TGTGCCATCAGCTCAGGGCCCTCTGGGACTGAAGCTTTCTTT
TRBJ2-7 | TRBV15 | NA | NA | CATSRVDVGGSYEQYF | TGTGCCACCAGCAGAGTAGACGTCGGCGGCTCCTACGAGCAGTACTTC
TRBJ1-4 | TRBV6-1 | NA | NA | CASSGWRLDQNEKLFF | TGTGCCAGCAGTGGATGGAGACTCGATCAAAATGAAAAACTGTTTTTT
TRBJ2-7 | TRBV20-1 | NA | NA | CSASRAYEQYF | TGCAGTGCTAGCAGGGCCTACGAGCAGTACTTC
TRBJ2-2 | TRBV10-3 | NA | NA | CAISHSGVSSGELFF | TGTGCCATCAGTCACTCGGGGGTTAGCTCCGGGGAGCTGTTTTTT
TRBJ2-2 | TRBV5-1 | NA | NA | CASSHPSAANTGELFF | TGCGCCAGCAGCCACCCTAGCGCCGCGAACACCGGGGAGCTGTTTTTT
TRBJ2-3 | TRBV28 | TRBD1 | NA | CASTKGSLETGETTDTQYF | TGTGCCAGCACAAAGGGGTCTCTTGAGACAGGGGAGACCACAGATACGCAGTATTTT
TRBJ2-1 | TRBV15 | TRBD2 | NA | CATSRVPKREGGYNEQFF | TGTGCCACCAGCAGAGTTCCTAAGCGGGAGGGTGGGTACAATGAGCAGTTCTTC
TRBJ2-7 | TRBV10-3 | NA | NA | CAISESTRPPYEQYF | TGTGCCATCAGTGAGTCGACGCGGCCTCCCTACGAGCAGTACTTC
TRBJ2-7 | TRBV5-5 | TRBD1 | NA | CASTPGQGRPQYF | TGTGCCAGCACGCCGGGACAGGGGAGACCTCAGTACTTC
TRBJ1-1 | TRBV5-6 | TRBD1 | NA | CASSSGQGAWTEAFF | TGTGCCAGCAGCTCCGGACAGGGGGCCTGGACTGAAGCTTTCTTT
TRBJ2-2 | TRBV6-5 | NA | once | CASSYHPAKSTGELFF | TGTGCCAGCAGTTATCATCCAGCGAAGAGCACCGGGGAGCTGTTTTTT
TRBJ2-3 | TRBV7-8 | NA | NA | CASSLWRGGTTDTQYF | TGTGCCAGCAGCTTATGGAGGGGAGGGACAACAGATACGCAGTATTTT
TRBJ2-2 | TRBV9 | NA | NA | CASSARLPGELFF | TGTGCCAGCAGCGCCCGGTTGCCCGGGGAGCTGTTTTTT
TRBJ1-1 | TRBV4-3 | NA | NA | CASSGVRAQSEAFF | TGCGCCAGCTCGGGGGTCCGGGCGCAGAGTGAAGCTTTCTTT
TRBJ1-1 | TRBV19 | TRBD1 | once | CASSRDLLGTGNTEAFF | TGTGCCAGTAGTAGGGACCTCCTGGGGACAGGGAACACTGAAGCTTTCTTT
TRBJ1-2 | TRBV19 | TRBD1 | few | CASDREPYGYTF | TGTGCCAGCGACAGGGAACCCTATGGCTACACCTTC